This T cell receptor beta chain was sequenced during a study of metastatic and nonmetastatic thyroid tumors. This clone was seen repeatedly, ten times or more. TCRdb reanalyzed the PCR reads via MiXCR. The sample lists about 93,000 clones, more than 9.5% occurring once. Trimming left V 0 bases short and J 3 bases short, with 9 bases between. Germline lookup yields CDR1 SGHRS and CDR2 YFSETQ. This CDR3 comprises 15 residues. None of the patients had undergone any treatment ahead of thyroid surgery. The chain has TRBV5-1 and TRBJ2-2, with D unclear. The sequenced material came from blood. The source of this sequence is a female donor with papillary thyroid cancer or a benign thyroid nodule (not recorded which). Some clones in this sample may be carry-over from other donors' samples. The CDR3 DNA reads as TGCGCCAGCAGCTTGGTAGGCCTAGACACCGGGGAGCTGTTTTTT. This codes for CASSLVGLDTGELFF.